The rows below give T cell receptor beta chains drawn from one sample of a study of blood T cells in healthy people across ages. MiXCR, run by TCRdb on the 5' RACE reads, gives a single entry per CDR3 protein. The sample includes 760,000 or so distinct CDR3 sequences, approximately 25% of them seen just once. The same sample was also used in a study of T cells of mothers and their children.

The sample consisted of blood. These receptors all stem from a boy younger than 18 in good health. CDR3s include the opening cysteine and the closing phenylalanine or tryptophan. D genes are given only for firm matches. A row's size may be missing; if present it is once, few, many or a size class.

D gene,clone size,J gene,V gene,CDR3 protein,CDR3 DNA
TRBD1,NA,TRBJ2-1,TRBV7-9,CASSWDRADNEQFF,TGTGCCAGCAGTTGGGACAGGGCCGACAATGAGCAGTTCTTC
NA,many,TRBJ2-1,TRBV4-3,CASSQDKSSYNEQFF,TGCGCCAGCAGCCAAGATAAGAGCTCCTACAATGAGCAGTTCTTC
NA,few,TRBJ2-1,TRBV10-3,CAISVIQGNEQFF,TGTGCCATCAGTGTAATACAGGGAAATGAGCAGTTCTTC
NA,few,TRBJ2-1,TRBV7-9,CASSPGRGPYNEQFF,TGTGCCAGCAGCCCTGGCCGTGGGCCTTACAATGAGCAGTTCTTC
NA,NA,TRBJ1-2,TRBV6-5,CASSYGGAWGYTF,TGTGCCAGCAGTTACGGTGGAGCTTGGGGCTACACCTTC
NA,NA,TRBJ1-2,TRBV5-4,CASSLATGYGYTF,TGTGCCAGCAGTCTGGCGACAGGTTATGGCTACACCTTC
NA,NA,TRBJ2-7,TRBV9,CASSGPHSRPYEQYF,TGTGCCAGCAGCGGACCCCACTCACGACCCTACGAGCAGTACTTC
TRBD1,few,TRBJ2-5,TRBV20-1,CSARDRVSETQYF,TGCAGTGCTAGGGACAGGGTATCGGAGACCCAGTACTTC
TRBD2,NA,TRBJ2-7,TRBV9,CASSVRAGEYEQYF,TGTGCCAGCAGCGTACGTGCGGGGGAGTACGAGCAGTACTTC
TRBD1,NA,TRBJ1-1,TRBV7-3,CASSLYGQGSTEAFF,TGTGCCAGCAGCTTATATGGACAGGGGTCCACTGAAGCTTTCTTT
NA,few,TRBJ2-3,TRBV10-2,CASSESRWGNTQYF,TGCGCCAGCAGTGAGTCGCGCTGGGGTAATACGCAGTATTTT
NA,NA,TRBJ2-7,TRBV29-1,CSVEAGTGEQYF,TGCAGCGTTGAAGCAGGAACCGGCGAGCAGTACTTC
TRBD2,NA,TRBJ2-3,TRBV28,CASSFSGLAGEPPDTQYF,TGTGCCAGCAGTTTTTCGGGACTAGCGGGAGAGCCCCCAGATACGCAGTATTTT
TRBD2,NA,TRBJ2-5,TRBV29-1,CSAALSGGQETQYF,TGCAGCGCAGCCCTTAGCGGGGGGCAAGAGACCCAGTACTTC
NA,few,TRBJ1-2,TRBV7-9,CASSLAGDTSYGYTF,TGTGCCAGCAGCTTAGCGGGGGACACCAGTTATGGCTACACCTTC
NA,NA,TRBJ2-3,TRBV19,CASSLAEVGNTQYF,TGTGCCAGTAGTCTGGCAGAGGTAGGGAATACGCAGTATTTT
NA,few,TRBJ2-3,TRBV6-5,CASSYSVVPSTDTQYF,TGTGCCAGCAGTTACTCGGTTGTACCCAGCACAGATACGCAGTATTTT
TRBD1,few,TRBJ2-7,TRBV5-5,CASTTTGGNYEQYF,TGTGCCAGCACCACAACAGGGGGCAACTACGAGCAGTACTTC
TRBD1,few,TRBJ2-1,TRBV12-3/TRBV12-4,CASSSRLGQGRYNEQFF,TGTGCCAGCAGTTCCCGATTAGGACAGGGGCGATACAATGAGCAGTTCTTC
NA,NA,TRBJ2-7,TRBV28,CASNPRGGRFYEQYF,TGTGCCAGCAACCCGCGCGGTGGCAGGTTCTACGAGCAGTACTTC
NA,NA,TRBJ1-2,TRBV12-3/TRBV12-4,CASSFNTANYGYTF,TGTGCCAGCAGTTTCAACACAGCTAACTATGGCTACACCTTC
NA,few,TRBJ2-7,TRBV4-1,CASSRNWDLSTYEQYF,TGCGCCAGCAGCCGGAACTGGGACCTAAGCACTTACGAGCAGTACTTC
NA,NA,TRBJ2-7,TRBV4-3,CASSQEDRAGAVQYF,TGCGCCAGCAGCCAAGAGGACAGGGCGGGGGCTGTGCAGTACTTC
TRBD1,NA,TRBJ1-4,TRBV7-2,CASSLSGQGNEKLFF,TGTGCCAGCAGCTTATCCGGACAGGGTAATGAAAAACTGTTTTTT
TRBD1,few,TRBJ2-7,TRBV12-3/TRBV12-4,CASSLTGGVEQYF,TGTGCCAGCAGTCTAACAGGGGGTGTCGAGCAGTACTTC
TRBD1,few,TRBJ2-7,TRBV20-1,CSARSTGGWDEQYF,TGCAGTGCTAGATCAACAGGGGGCTGGGACGAGCAGTACTTC
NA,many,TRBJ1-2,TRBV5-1,CASSRGDGYTF,TGCGCCAGCAGTCGAGGGGACGGCTACACCTTC
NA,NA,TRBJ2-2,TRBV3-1,CATESTGELFF,TGTGCCACCGAGAGCACCGGGGAGCTGTTTTTT
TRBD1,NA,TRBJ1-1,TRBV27,CASGPGTGVTEAFF,TGTGCCAGCGGTCCAGGGACAGGGGTTACTGAAGCTTTCTTT
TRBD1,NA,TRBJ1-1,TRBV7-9,CASSPGQAWGTEAFF,TGTGCCAGCAGTCCGGGACAGGCCTGGGGCACTGAAGCTTTCTTT
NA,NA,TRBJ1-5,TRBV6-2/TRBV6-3,CASTQEELPPSNQPQHF,TGTGCCAGCACCCAGGAAGAATTGCCACCTAGCAATCAGCCCCAGCATTTT
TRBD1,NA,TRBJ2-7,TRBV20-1,CSAIGQGLPYEQYF,TGCAGTGCTATAGGACAGGGGCTACCCTACGAGCAGTACTTC
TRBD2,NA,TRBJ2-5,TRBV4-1,CASSQGSGGDQETQYF,TGCGCCAGCAGCCAAGGTTCCGGGGGGGACCAAGAGACCCAGTACTTC
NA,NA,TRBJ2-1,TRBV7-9,CASSFVQITYNEQFF,TGTGCCAGCAGCTTCGTACAAATAACCTACAATGAGCAGTTCTTC
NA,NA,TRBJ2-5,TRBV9,CASSVGNQETQYF,TGTGCCAGCAGCGTAGGAAACCAAGAGACCCAGTACTTC
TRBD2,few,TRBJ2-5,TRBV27,CATLLPEGLAGKGHQETQYF,TGTGCCACCCTGTTGCCCGAAGGACTAGCGGGGAAGGGCCACCAAGAGACCCAGTACTTC
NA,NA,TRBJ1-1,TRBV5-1,CASSPIRDGATEAFF,TGCGCCAGCAGCCCCATTCGGGACGGAGCCACTGAAGCTTTCTTT
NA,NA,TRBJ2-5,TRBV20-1,CSATGPEETQYF,TGCAGTGCTACCGGGCCAGAAGAGACCCAGTACTTC
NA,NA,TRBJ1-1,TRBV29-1,CSGRQQNTEAFF,TGCAGCGGACGACAGCAGAACACTGAAGCTTTCTTT
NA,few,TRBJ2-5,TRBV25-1,CASSEYLAKQETQYF,TGTGCCAGCAGTGAATATCTCGCCAAACAAGAGACCCAGTACTTC
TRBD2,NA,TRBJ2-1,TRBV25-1,CASKGLEFNEQFF,TGTGCCAGCAAGGGACTAGAGTTTAATGAGCAGTTCTTC
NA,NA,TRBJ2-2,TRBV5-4,CASSGVGGEPFF,TGTGCCAGCAGCGGGGTAGGCGGGGAGCCGTTTTTT
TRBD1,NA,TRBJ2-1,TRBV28,CASIHGTGRNEQFF,TGTGCCAGCATACACGGGACAGGGCGCAATGAGCAGTTCTTC
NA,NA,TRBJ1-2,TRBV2,CASSVSLAPGGYTF,TGTGCCAGCAGTGTCTCCCTCGCTCCTGGGGGCTACACCTTC
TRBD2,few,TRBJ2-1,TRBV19,CASRLREPPNEQFF,TGTGCCAGTAGGTTGCGGGAGCCCCCGAATGAGCAGTTCTTC
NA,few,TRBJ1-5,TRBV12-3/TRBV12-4,CASSLTPNQPQHF,TGTGCCAGCAGTTTAACTCCCAATCAGCCCCAGCATTTT
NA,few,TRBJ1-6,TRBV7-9,CASSLPQTFNSPLHF,TGTGCCAGCAGCTTACCCCAGACATTCAATTCACCCCTCCACTTT
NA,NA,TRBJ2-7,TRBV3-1,CASSQGDGWASYEQYF,TGTGCCAGCAGCCAAGGGGACGGCTGGGCCTCCTACGAGCAGTACTTC
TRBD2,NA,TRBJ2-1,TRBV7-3,CASSPTPFSGSSYNEQFF,TGTGCCAGCAGCCCGACCCCGTTCAGCGGGAGCTCCTACAATGAGCAGTTCTTC
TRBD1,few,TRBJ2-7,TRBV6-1,CASITPTGSYEQYF,TGTGCCAGCATCACCCCGACAGGGTCCTACGAGCAGTACTTC
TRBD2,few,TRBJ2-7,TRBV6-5,CASSYSTLAGGEQYF,TGTGCCAGCAGTTACTCGACACTAGCGGGAGGCGAGCAGTACTTC
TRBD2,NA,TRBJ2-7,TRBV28,CASSLYREAYEQYF,TGTGCCAGCAGTTTATACCGGGAGGCCTACGAGCAGTACTTC
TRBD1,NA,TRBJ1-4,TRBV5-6,CARSAGTGGEKLFF,TGTGCTCGATCAGCCGGGACAGGGGGTGAAAAACTGTTTTTT
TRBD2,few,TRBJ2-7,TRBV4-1,CASSQLAGDPYEQYF,TGCGCCAGCAGCCAACTAGCGGGCGACCCCTACGAGCAGTACTTC
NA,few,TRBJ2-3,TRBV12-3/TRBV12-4,CASSLWDRADTQYF,TGTGCCAGCAGTTTATGGGACCGCGCAGATACGCAGTATTTT
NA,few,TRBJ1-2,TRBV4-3,CASSHGRTDYGYTF,TGCGCCAGCAGCCACGGACGGACCGACTATGGCTACACCTTC
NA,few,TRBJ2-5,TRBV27,CASRGHQETQYF,TGTGCCAGCAGAGGGCATCAAGAGACCCAGTACTTC
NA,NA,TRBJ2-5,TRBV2,CASSVGERTQYF,TGTGCCAGCAGTGTGGGGGAGAGGACCCAGTACTTC
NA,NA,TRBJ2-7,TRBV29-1,CSAKSHPGASSSYEQYF,TGCAGCGCAAAATCCCATCCGGGAGCCTCTAGCTCCTACGAGCAGTACTTC